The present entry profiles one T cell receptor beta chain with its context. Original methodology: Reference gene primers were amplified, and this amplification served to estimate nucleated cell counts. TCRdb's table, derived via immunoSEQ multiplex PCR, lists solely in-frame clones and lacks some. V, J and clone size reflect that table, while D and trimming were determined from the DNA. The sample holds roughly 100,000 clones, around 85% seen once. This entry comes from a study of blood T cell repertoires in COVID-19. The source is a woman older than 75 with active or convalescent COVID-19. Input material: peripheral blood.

The CDR3 region is CASSTQGYGYTF. CDR3 sequence (DNA): TGTGCCAGCAGCACACAGGGGTATGGCTACACCTTC. The V call is TRBV7-8, the J call TRBJ1-2; the match to TRBD1 covers 7 bases. The CDR3 is made up of 12 amino acids. The germline V gene has CDR1 SGHVS and CDR2 FQNEAQ. V trimming: 5 bases; J trimming: 5 bases; junction bases outside the gene matches: 2.